This TCR beta chain was retrieved from a study of response to subunit inactivated influenza vaccine. The CDR3 is 12 amino acids. V was clipped by 5 bases and J by 7 bases; unmatched bases: 4. Per germline, CDR1 SGHAT and CDR2 FQNNGV. Study results and limitations: There was a suggestion from the authors that each seasonal influenza vaccination recruits few new T cells.

TCRdb reprocessed the RT-PCR reads with MiXCR, giving one entry per CDR3 protein. The data show some 800,000 distinct CDR3 sequences, 21% seen once. Remarks on this clonotype: Its cognate antigen is unknown.

The sequences come from PBMCs from blood, collected 5 days after vaccination. V and J are TRBV11-2 and TRBJ2-7; 8 bases fit TRBD1. The receptor's source is a man aged 50-60 years who received an inactivated influenza vaccine. The CDR3 DNA reads as TGTGCCAGCAGCCAGGGGGCTTGGGAGCAGTACTTC. It specifies CASSQGAWEQYF.